Described below is a single TCR beta chain sequence and its context. Germline values: CDR1 MNHEY, CDR2 SVGAGI. The CDR3 is 15 amino acids. Trimming at V came to 4 bases and at J to 7 bases, leaving 10 bases not matched to a gene. The data originate from a study of blood T cell repertoires in COVID-19. For the study at large: Specimens from acute and convalescent COVID-19 originated in the United States, Italy and Spain. The analysed material was cDNA or gDNA that came from T cells, B-cell-depleted T cells, or PBMCs.

As processed by the authors: How many nucleated cells were present was estimated from reference gene primer amplification. Method: immunoSEQ multiplex PCR; TCRdb's copy keeps in-frame clones and lacks some. V and J calls plus clone size are reproduced from that table; the DNA served to infer D and trimming. The sample carries 250,000 to 300,000 clones, approximately 90% recorded once. The TCR comes from an older woman with acute or convalescent COVID-19. Input material: peripheral blood. The rearrangement uses TRBV6-5 and TRBJ1-5, with TRBD1 matching over 7 bases. The CDR3 here is CASSSNGQVYQPQHF. CDR3 DNA: TGTGCCAGCAGTTCGAACGGACAGGTCTACCAGCCCCAGCATTTT.